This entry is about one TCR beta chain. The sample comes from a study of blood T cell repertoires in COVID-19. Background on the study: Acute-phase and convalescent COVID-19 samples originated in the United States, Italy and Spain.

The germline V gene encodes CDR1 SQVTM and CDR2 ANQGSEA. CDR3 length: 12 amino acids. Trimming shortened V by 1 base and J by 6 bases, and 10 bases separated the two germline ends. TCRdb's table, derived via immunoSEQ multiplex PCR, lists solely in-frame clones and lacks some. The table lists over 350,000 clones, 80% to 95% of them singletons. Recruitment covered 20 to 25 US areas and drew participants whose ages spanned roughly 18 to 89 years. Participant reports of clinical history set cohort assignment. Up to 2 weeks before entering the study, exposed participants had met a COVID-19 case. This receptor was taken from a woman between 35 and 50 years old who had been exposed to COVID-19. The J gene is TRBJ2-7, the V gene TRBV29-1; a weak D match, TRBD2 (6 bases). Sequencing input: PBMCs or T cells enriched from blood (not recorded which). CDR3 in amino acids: CSVEAGGLEQYF. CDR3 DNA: TGCAGCGTTGAAGCCGGGGGTCTCGAGCAGTACTTC.